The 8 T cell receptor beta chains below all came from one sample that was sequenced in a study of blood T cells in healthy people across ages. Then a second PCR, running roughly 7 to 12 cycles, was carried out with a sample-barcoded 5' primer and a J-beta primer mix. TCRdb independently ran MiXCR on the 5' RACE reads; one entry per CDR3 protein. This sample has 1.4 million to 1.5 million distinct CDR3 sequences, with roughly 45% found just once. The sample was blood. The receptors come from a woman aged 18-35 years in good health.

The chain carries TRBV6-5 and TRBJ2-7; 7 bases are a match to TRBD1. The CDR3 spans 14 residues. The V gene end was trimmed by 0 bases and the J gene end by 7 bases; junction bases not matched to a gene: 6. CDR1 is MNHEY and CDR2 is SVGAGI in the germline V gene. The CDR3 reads CASSYSTSGGEQYF. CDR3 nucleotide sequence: TGTGCCAGCAGTTACTCGACCTCAGGGGGTGAGCAGTACTTC.

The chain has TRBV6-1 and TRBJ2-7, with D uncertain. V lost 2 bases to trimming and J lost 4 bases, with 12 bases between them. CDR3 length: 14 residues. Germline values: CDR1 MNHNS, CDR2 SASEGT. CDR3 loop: CASSESCRRYEQYF. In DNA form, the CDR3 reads TGTGCCAGCAGTGAATCGTGCAGGCGATACGAGCAGTACTTC.

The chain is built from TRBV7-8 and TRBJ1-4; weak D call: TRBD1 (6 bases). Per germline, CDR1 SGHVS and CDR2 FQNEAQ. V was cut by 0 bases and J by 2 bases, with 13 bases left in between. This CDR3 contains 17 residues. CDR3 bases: TGTGCCAGCAGCTTAGCGCGGGACACAGACACTAATGAAAAACTGTTTTTT. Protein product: CASSLARDTDTNEKLFF.

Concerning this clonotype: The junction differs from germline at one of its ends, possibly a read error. The CDR3 sequence is CVSSFVIIYQETQYF. The CDR3 nucleotides read TGCGTCAGCAGCTTCGTGATCATCTACCAAGAGACCCAGTACTTC. This chain uses TRBV5-1 with TRBJ2-7; D call uncertain. The DNA matches TRBJ2-5 better at its end, which makes the J call doubtful. CDR3 length: 15 amino acids. Germline V CDR1 and CDR2: SGHRS, YFSETQ.

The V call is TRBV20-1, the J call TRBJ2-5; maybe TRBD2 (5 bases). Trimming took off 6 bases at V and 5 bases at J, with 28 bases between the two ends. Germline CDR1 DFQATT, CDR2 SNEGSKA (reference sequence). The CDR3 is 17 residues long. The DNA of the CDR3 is TGCAGTGCCCTAACGCTTTCTGGCGGGCACGTCCCGGAGACCCAGTACTTC. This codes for CSALTLSGGHVPETQYF.

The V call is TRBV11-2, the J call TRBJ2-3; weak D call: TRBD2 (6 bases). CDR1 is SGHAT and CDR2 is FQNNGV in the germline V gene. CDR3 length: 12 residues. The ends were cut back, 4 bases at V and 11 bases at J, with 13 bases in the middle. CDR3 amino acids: CASSSGRLGQYF. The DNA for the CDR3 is TGTGCCAGCAGCTCGGGGAGACTAGGGCAGTATTTT.

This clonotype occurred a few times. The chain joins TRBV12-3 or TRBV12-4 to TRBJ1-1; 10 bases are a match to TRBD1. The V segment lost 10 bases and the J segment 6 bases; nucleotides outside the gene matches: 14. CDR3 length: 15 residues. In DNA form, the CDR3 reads TGTGCCACCGCCGGACAGGGGGGTATTAGCCCTGAAGCTTTCTTT. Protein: CATAGQGGISPEAFF.

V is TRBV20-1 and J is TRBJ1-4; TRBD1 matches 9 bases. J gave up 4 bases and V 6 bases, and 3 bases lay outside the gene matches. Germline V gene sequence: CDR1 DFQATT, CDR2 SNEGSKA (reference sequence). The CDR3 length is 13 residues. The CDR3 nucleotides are TGCAGTGCGAGACAGGGGGTTAATGAAAAACTGTTTTTT. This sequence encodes CSARQGVNEKLFF.